The 20 T cell receptor beta chains below come from one sample, sequenced in a study of T cell repertoires in cytomegalovirus infection. TCRdb analysed the reads with MiXCR anew, one entry per CDR3 protein. This sample yields approximately 590,000 distinct CDR3 sequences, of which 40% are seen a single time; 48% belongs to the top ten. Their antigens remain unidentified. The input for sequencing was cultured PBMCs, taken from culture after CMV antigen stimulation. Receptor source: a human donor in good health (CMV status not recorded). Some clones in this sample may be carry-over from other donors' samples.

This clonotype was seen repeatedly, ten times or more. The rearrangement uses TRBV7-2 and TRBJ2-3; D is possibly TRBD2 (7 bases). Germline V gene sequence: CDR1 SGHTA, CDR2 FQGNSA. V dropped 5 bases and J dropped 2 bases, with 14 bases sitting between them. The CDR3 consists of 15 residues. CDR3: CASSRMGGPTDTQYF. Here the CDR3 DNA reads TGTGCCAGCAGCCGAATGGGGGGGCCCACAGATACGCAGTATTTT.

The sample holds many counts of this clonotype. The CDR3 loop is CASSLAGGLYEQYF. In DNA, the CDR3 is TGTGCCAGCAGCTTAGCTGGAGGGCTTTACGAGCAGTACTTC. The chain couples TRBV7-2 to TRBJ2-7; perhaps TRBD2 as D (6 bases). Deletions cut 0 bases from V and 4 bases from J, with 10 bases between. CDR3 length: 14 amino acids. Germline values: CDR1 SGHTA, CDR2 FQGNSA.

The chain joins TRBV18 to TRBJ2-1; D possibly corresponds to TRBD2 (6 bases). The CDR3 has 17 amino acids. Per the germline V gene, CDR1 is KGHSH and CDR2 is LQKENI. V was clipped by 3 bases and J by 4 bases, with 19 bases between them. This chain's CDR3 is CASSPISSRGAYNEQFF. CDR3 in DNA: TGTGCCAGCTCACCTATCTCGTCTCGCGGGGCATACAATGAGCAGTTCTTC.

V usage is TRBV7-2 and J usage is TRBJ1-3, with D maybe TRBD1 (6 bases). This CDR3 is built from 16 residues. The V end was cut by 4 bases, the J end by 2 bases, with 15 bases between. Germline V gene lookup returns CDR1 SGHTA and CDR2 FQGNSA. This chain's CDR3 is CASSSLRGPPGNTIYF. DNA of the CDR3: TGTGCCAGCAGCTCCCTCAGGGGTCCCCCTGGAAACACCATATATTTT.

This clonotype was seen a few times. This sequence joins TRBV19 and TRBJ2-1; 8 nucleotides align to TRBD1. Trimming at V came to 6 bases and at J to 10 bases, leaving 20 bases not matched to a gene. The germline gives CDR1 LNHDA, CDR2 SQIVND (reference sequence). CDR3 length equals 17 residues. CDR3 nucleotide sequence: TGTGCCAGTAGGGGGCTGAGAGGACAGGGAGACAATTTAGAGCAGTTCTTC. Protein sequence: CASRGLRGQGDNLEQFF.

The CDR3 loop is CSASRGVYNEQFF. DNA for the CDR3: TGCAGTGCTAGCCGGGGGGTTTACAATGAGCAGTTCTTC. The chain is built from TRBV20-1 and TRBJ2-1; 7 bases are shared with TRBD2. Germline V gene lookup returns CDR1 DFQATT and CDR2 SNEGSKA (reference sequence). Losses at the gene ends were 3 bases for V and 4 bases for J; bases not matched to a gene: 3. The CDR3 is 13 amino acids.

The gene calls are TRBV20-1 and TRBJ2-3, with D possibly being TRBD2 (5 bases). Germline V CDR1 and CDR2: DFQATT, SNEGSKA (reference sequence). V lost 6 bases and J lost 2, with 12 bases in between. The length of the CDR3 is 13 residues. In DNA, the CDR3 is TGCAGTGCAAACGACGGGAACACAGATACGCAGTATTTT. Translating gives CSANDGNTDTQYF.

The V call is TRBV9, the J call TRBJ2-1, with TRBD2 identical over 9 bases. Germline CDR1 is SGDLS and CDR2 is YYNGEE. Trimming at V came to 4 bases and at J to 10 bases, leaving 12 bases not matched to a gene. The CDR3 is 15 residues long. The CDR3 reads CASSPGGAGGEEQFF. CDR3 DNA sequence: TGTGCCAGCAGCCCCGGTGGTGCGGGAGGGGAGGAGCAGTTCTTC.

J is TRBJ2-1 and V is TRBV4-3; TRBD2 matches 11 bases. The CDR3 is 14 amino acids. V shed 4 bases, J shed 6 bases, and the junction held 2 bases outside the gene matches. CDR1 is LGHNA and CDR2 is YSLEER in the germline V gene. The chain's CDR3 is CASSPSGRSNEQFF. CDR3 DNA: TGCGCCAGCAGCCCTAGCGGGAGGAGCAATGAGCAGTTCTTC.

This clonotype was recorded once. This chain connects TRBV5-1 to TRBJ2-1; 7 nucleotides agree with TRBD2. From germline, CDR1 is SGHRS and CDR2 YFSETQ. There are 15 residues in the CDR3. The trim removed 3 bases at V and 5 bases at J, leaving 8 bases unmatched. This CDR3 reads CASSSGLSPNNEQFF. CDR3 coding DNA: TGCGCCAGCAGCTCGGGACTATCACCGAACAATGAGCAGTTCTTC.

J is TRBJ1-2 and V is TRBV7-2; 7 positions match TRBD1. With V trimmed by 2 bases and J by 4 bases, 7 bases remained unmatched. This CDR3 region has 15 residues. The germline V gene has CDR1 SGHTA and CDR2 FQGNSA. The CDR3 loop reads CASSLMTGTTYGYTF. Written as DNA, the CDR3 is TGTGCCAGCAGCTTAATGACAGGGACGACCTATGGCTACACCTTC.

The rearrangement uses TRBV7-9 and TRBJ1-2; tentatively, D is TRBD1 (6 bases). Germline-derived CDR1 and CDR2 are SEHNR and FQNEAQ (reference sequence). V shed 5 bases and J shed 8 bases, with 18 bases lying between them. This CDR3 has 14 amino acids. This CDR3 is CASSPTGLPWGYTF. Written as DNA, the CDR3 is TGTGCCAGCAGCCCGACAGGTCTGCCTTGGGGCTACACCTTC.

The J gene is TRBJ1-3, the V gene TRBV11-3; D possibly corresponds to TRBD1 (5 bases). Germline CDR1 SGHNT, CDR2 YENEEA. The CDR3 is made up of 13 amino acids. Deletions cut 5 bases from V and 4 bases from J, with 9 bases between. CDR3 in DNA: TGTGCCAGCAGCGACGGGGGGGGAAACACCATATATTTT. Translating gives CASSDGGGNTIYF.

The chain uses TRBV7-2 and TRBJ2-7, with 10 bases fitting TRBD1. Losses at the gene ends were 6 bases for V and 5 bases for J; bases not matched to a gene: 4. This CDR3 comprises 13 residues. Germline lookup yields CDR1 SGHTA and CDR2 FQGNSA. CDR3: CASRDRGRNEQYF. CDR3 in DNA: TGTGCCAGCAGGGACAGGGGGAGGAACGAGCAGTACTTC.

This sequence joins TRBV19 and TRBJ1-6, with D perhaps TRBD1 (6 bases). Trimming left V 5 bases short and J 9 bases short, with 14 bases between. Germline values: CDR1 LNHDA, CDR2 SQIVND (reference sequence). CDR3 size: 14 residues. CDR3 nucleotides: TGTGCCAGTAGTCCCCGGACAGCTCCTTCACCCCTCCACTTT. Translated: CASSPRTAPSPLHF.

This chain uses TRBV11-2 with TRBJ1-2; D gene unclear. The V end was cut by 1 base, the J end by 5 bases, with 17 bases between. Germline V gene lookup returns CDR1 SGHAT and CDR2 FQNNGV. The CDR3 sequence is 16 residues long. The CDR3 reads CASSLGQDPSVYGYTF. In nucleotides, the CDR3 is TGTGCCAGCAGCTTAGGTCAGGACCCATCGGTATATGGCTACACCTTC.

This clonotype was seen a handful of times. This sequence joins TRBV7-2 and TRBJ2-7, with D unresolved. Trimming pared 8 bases from V and 4 bases from J, leaving 18 bases between. CDR3 size: 14 residues. CDR1 and CDR2 (germline): SGHTA, FQGNSA. CDR3 in amino acids: CASVASTLSYEQYF. The CDR3, as DNA: TGTGCCAGCGTCGCGAGCACCTTGTCATACGAGCAGTACTTC.

This clonotype was counted a single time. The V and J genes are TRBV6-1 and TRBJ2-4, with a weak D call TRBD2 (5 bases). The germline gives CDR1 MNHNS, CDR2 SASEGT. Between the trimmed V and J ends, which lost 6 bases and 8 bases, there was a span of 20 bases. The CDR3 spans 15 residues. The DNA of the CDR3 is TGTGCCAGCAGGATGAGGGTGGCGGCTAGGGACATTCAGTACTTC. It specifies CASRMRVAARDIQYF.

This sequence joins TRBV11-2 and TRBJ1-2; no firm D call. The CDR3 has 14 residues. V shed 1 base and J shed 4 bases, with 10 bases lying between them. Germline V gene sequence: CDR1 SGHAT, CDR2 FQNNGV. The CDR3 DNA follows: TGTGCCAGCAGCTTAGCAGGAGGGCCCTATGGCTACACCTTC. Encoded protein: CASSLAGGPYGYTF.

This chain links TRBV28 with TRBJ1-1; D call uncertain. From germline, CDR1 is MDHEN and CDR2 SYDVKM. This CDR3 has 12 residues. Trimming shortened V by 6 bases and J by 2 bases, and 7 bases separated the two germline ends. Here the CDR3 reads CASRDTNTEAFF. The CDR3, as DNA: TGTGCCAGCAGGGATACAAACACTGAAGCTTTCTTT.